This T cell receptor (beta chain) was found in a study of cytomegalovirus exposure and HLA in healthy donors. V was clipped by 7 bases and J by 6 bases, with 22 bases between them. CDR3 length: 16 residues. Looked up from germline, CDR1 is SNHLY and CDR2 is FYNNEI. 60 Vbeta and 13 Jbeta primers were used in PCR. The protocol was immunoSEQ multiplex PCR, while the TCRdb copy is restricted to in-frame clones and leaves out a portion. In the table there are tens of thousands of clones, approximately 76% of which are singletons. This clone was observed a handful of times. This receptor was taken from a male donor in good health and CMV-seronegative. V usage is TRBV2 and J usage is TRBJ2-1; D unclear. The material sequenced was PBMCs. The CDR3, as DNA: TGTGCCAGCACCGTAGTACGAGGAATAATCCCCAATGAGCAGTTCTTC. Protein: CASTVVRGIIPNEQFF.